This TCR beta chain is drawn from a study of shared clonotypes between healthy human individuals. Study overall: The study enrolled a couple of women and three men aged 18 to 49.

Naive CD8 cells, CD45RO-negative and positively selected for CCR7, excluded terminally differentiated effector memory CD45RA+ cells. In regard to this clone: Its target is unknown.

Several immunoSEQ plates received, in even portions, the genomic DNA of each subset. Generated by immunoSEQ multiplex PCR, the TCRdb table keeps only in-frame clones and is missing some. Of more than 550,000 clones listed, about 92% are singletons. This CDR3 has 15 amino acids. Germline assignment: CDR1 LNHNV and CDR2 YYDKDF (reference sequence). V was trimmed by 0 bases and J by 2 bases, leaving 10 bases between them. Notes on the study in general: With several donors compared, 4.5% to 6.5% of naive CD4 clonotypes were shared.

Material: naive CD8+ T cells sorted from blood. This sequence originates from a man aged 30 to 45 in good health. V and J are TRBV15 and TRBJ2-5, with D unresolved. The CDR3 spells CATSRDQRLQETQYF. The CDR3 DNA reads as TGTGCCACCAGCAGAGATCAGAGACTGCAAGAGACCCAGTACTTC.